The T cell receptor beta chain described here comes from a study of OX40 agonist ivuxolimab in advanced cancers. CDR1 and CDR2 (germline): LNHDA, SQIVND (reference sequence). The CDR3 covers 14 residues. Trimming took 7 bases from V and 5 from J, leaving 15 bases between them. The protocol was immunoSEQ multiplex PCR, while the TCRdb copy is restricted to in-frame clones and leaves out a portion. The data hold 15,000 to 25,000 clones, with roughly nine tenths observed a single time. This sequence was found in an adult with an advanced solid tumor such as melanoma, head and neck, liver or kidney cancer. The rearrangement joins TRBV19 to TRBJ2-4; D assignment may be TRBD1 or TRBD2 (5 bases each). Here the sequenced sample was CD4+ or CD8+ T cells sorted from blood, taken in a trial of the OX40 agonist ivuxolimab. The CDR3 nucleotides are TGTGCCAGTATGGCCCAGGGAGCGGAAAACATTCAGTACTTC. Translating gives CASMAQGAENIQYF. The full variable domain, completed using reference TRBV19 and TRBJ2-4, is DGGITQSPKYLFRKEGQNVTLSCEQNLNHDAMYWYRQDPGQGLRLIYYSQIVNDFQKGDIAEGYSVSREKKESFPLTVTSAQKNPTAFYLCASMAQGAENIQYFGAGTRLSVL.